These 27 T cell receptor beta chains share one sample of origin, sequenced in a study of OX40 agonist ivuxolimab in advanced cancers. Sequenced by immunoSEQ multiplex PCR; TCRdb stores in-frame clones only, minus some. The sample yields about 73,000 clones, about 88% seen once. Source: CD4+ or CD8+ T cells sorted from blood, taken in a trial of the OX40 agonist ivuxolimab. These receptors were obtained from an adult with an advanced solid tumor such as melanoma, head and neck, liver or kidney cancer.

The chain recombines TRBV9 with TRBJ2-2; D might be TRBD1 (6 bases). Trimming shortened V by 2 bases and J by 4 bases, and 21 bases separated the two germline ends. CDR1 SGDLS and CDR2 YYNGEE come from the germline V gene. CDR3 length equals 18 residues. The CDR3 nucleotides are TGTGCCAGCAGCGTCGAGCCCTCGGACAGCACGGCCACCGGGGAGCTGTTTTTT. It encodes CASSVEPSDSTATGELFF.

This clone came up once. This chain connects TRBV19 to TRBJ2-5, with 9 bases fitting TRBD1. In germline, CDR1 is LNHDA, CDR2 SQIVND (reference sequence). The junction had 8 bases not matched to a gene; V was cut back by 4 bases and J by 5 bases. CDR3 length: 15 amino acids. The CDR3 here is CASSNPGQGRETQYF. The CDR3 coding sequence is TGTGCCAGTAGTAACCCGGGACAGGGTAGGGAGACCCAGTACTTC.

The chain recombines TRBV7-9 with TRBJ2-1, with a weak D call TRBD1 (6 bases). The CDR3 is 15 residues long. Deletions cut 5 bases from V and 2 bases from J, with 13 bases between. Germline-derived CDR1 and CDR2 are SEHNR and FQNEAQ (reference sequence). The CDR3 DNA follows: TGTGCCAGCAGCGCCGCAGGGGTCCCCTACAATGAGCAGTTCTTC. Its translation is CASSAAGVPYNEQFF.

The chain is built from TRBV7-2 and TRBJ1-1, with TRBD1 as a possible D gene (6 bases). The CDR3 is 15 amino acids. Germline CDR1 SGHTA, CDR2 FQGNSA. Deletions cut 4 bases from V and 8 bases from J, with 20 bases between. The CDR3 coding sequence is TGTGCCAGCAGCTATTCGGCCTCGGGGGCACTAGAAGCTTTCTTT. This gives the protein CASSYSASGALEAFF.

The chain couples TRBV11-3 to TRBJ2-2; the D call may be TRBD1 or TRBD2 (5 bases each). Germline V gene data show CDR1 as SGHNT and CDR2 as YENEEA. V lost 7 bases and J lost 0, with 18 bases in between. This CDR3 contains 17 residues. CDR3 bases: TGTGCCAGCACCGACAGCCGGAGGCACGCGAACACCGGGGAGCTGTTTTTT. Its protein is CASTDSRRHANTGELFF.

The CDR3 coding sequence is TGTGCCAGCAGCTCGGTAGCGCAGGGGGTAGCCGGCTACACCTTC. Amino acid sequence: CASSSVAQGVAGYTF. The V gene is TRBV5-5, the J gene TRBJ1-2; 7 nucleotides line up with TRBD1. The CDR3 contains 15 residues. CDR1 SGHKS and CDR2 YYEKEE come from the germline V gene (reference sequence). V dropped 3 bases and J dropped 8; count of bases not matched to a gene: 13.

The table lists this clone with a few counts. The V gene is TRBV4-2, the J gene TRBJ1-2; maybe TRBD1 (5 bases). Germline-derived CDR1 and CDR2 are LGHNA and YNFKEQ. Trimming removed 0 bases at V and 4 bases at J, with 12 bases between. The CDR3 consists of 15 residues. CDR3 protein: CASSQDDRGGYGYTF. The CDR3 DNA is TGTGCCAGCAGCCAAGATGATAGGGGCGGCTATGGCTACACCTTC.

The V call is TRBV9, the J call TRBJ2-3, with 7 positions matching TRBD2. CDR1 and CDR2 (germline): SGDLS, YYNGEE. CDR3 size: 12 residues. The V gene end was trimmed by 4 bases and the J gene end by 5 bases; junction bases not matched to a gene: 1. The CDR3 DNA follows: TGTGCCAGCAGCCTAGCGGAAGATACGCAGTATTTT. It codes for CASSLAEDTQYF.

The chain has TRBV6-5 and TRBJ2-7; D unclear. The germline gives CDR1 MNHEY, CDR2 SVGAGI. CDR3 length: 10 amino acids. With 10 bases removed from V and 6 bases from J, the gap between germline ends came to 10 bases. The DNA of the CDR3 is TGTGCCACCCGTCGTTCCGAGCAGTACTTC. It translates to CATRRSEQYF.

The chain has TRBV11-2 and TRBJ1-1, with D maybe TRBD1 (5 bases). The germline CDR1 and CDR2 sequences are SGHAT and FQNNGV. The length of the CDR3 is 15 residues. V was shortened by 2 bases and J by 4 bases, with 14 bases between the two germline ends. The CDR3 coding sequence is TGTGCCAGCAGCTTAATTCGGGGCAGCGGCACTGAAGCTTTCTTT. Its protein product is CASSLIRGSGTEAFF.

This rearrangement joins TRBV6-6 to TRBJ2-5; tentatively, D is TRBD2 (5 bases). The length of the CDR3 is 12 residues. CDR1 is MNHNY, CDR2 SVGAGI, per germline (reference sequence). The V end lost 6 bases, the J end lost 1 base, and 6 bases lay between the germline ends. CDR3 in DNA: TGTGCCAGCAGGCGGGCCCAAGAGACCCAGTACTTC. It is translated as CASRRAQETQYF.

V is TRBV14 and J is TRBJ1-1; a possible D gene is TRBD1 (5 bases). Trimming stripped 4 bases from V and 0 bases from J, with 15 bases between. The length of the CDR3 is 16 residues. In germline, CDR1 is SGHDN, CDR2 FVKESK. CDR3 coding DNA: TGTGCCAGCAGCCTAATGGCAGGGACGATGAACACTGAAGCTTTCTTT. This gives the protein CASSLMAGTMNTEAFF.

A note on this clone: Relative to the germline gene, one junction end is altered; a read error may explain this. The chain's CDR3 is CASSLTGERYGQYF. CDR3 nucleotides: TGTGCCAGCAGCTTAACAGGGGAACGGTACGGGCAGTACTTC. V is TRBV13 and J is TRBJ2-7, with 7 bases matching TRBD1. The CDR3 loop spans 14 amino acids. Germline V gives CDR1 PRHDT, CDR2 FYEKMQ (reference sequence). Full variable domain (remainder filled in from reference TRBV13 and TRBJ2-7): AAGVIQSPRHLIKEKRETATLKCYPIPRHDTVYWYQQGPGQDPQFLISFYEKMQSDKGSIPDRFSAQQFSDYHSELNMSSLELGDSALYFCASSLTGERYGQYFGPGTRLTVT.

The rearrangement uses TRBV5-4 and TRBJ2-3, with D tentatively TRBD2 (5 bases). Germline assignment: CDR1 SGHNT and CDR2 YYREEE (reference sequence). This CDR3 has 15 amino acids. V was trimmed by 0 bases and J by 1 base, leaving 9 bases between them. In DNA form, the CDR3 reads TGTGCCAGCAGCTTGGCGCTAGCAGGCACAGATACGCAGTATTTT. This codes for CASSLALAGTDTQYF.

The chain uses TRBV6-5 and TRBJ2-5, with D unclear. Germline assignment: CDR1 MNHEY and CDR2 SVGAGI. The V and J ends lost 0 bases and 4 bases respectively, with 12 bases between them. This CDR3 spans 15 amino acids. The CDR3 DNA reads as TGTGCCAGCAGTTACTCGGGTCACTACGGAGAGACCCAGTACTTC. It encodes CASSYSGHYGETQYF.

The sample holds one count of this clone. The genes are TRBV2 and TRBJ2-7, with D uncertain. In germline, CDR1 is SNHLY, CDR2 FYNNEI. With 3 bases removed from V and 3 bases from J, the gap between germline ends came to 12 bases. This CDR3 is built from 14 residues. The CDR3 loop is CASSDLGLSYEQYF. The CDR3 DNA is TGTGCCAGCAGTGACTTGGGGTTAAGCTACGAGCAGTACTTC.

The genes are TRBV20-1 and TRBJ2-4; D gene ambiguous. There are 11 residues in the CDR3. The V gene lost 7 bases and the J gene lost 9 bases, with 13 bases spanning the gap. Germline values: CDR1 DFQATT, CDR2 SNEGSKA (reference sequence). The CDR3 protein is CSVQPDGIQYF. CDR3 DNA sequence: TGCAGTGTACAGCCGGATGGCATTCAGTACTTC.

The chain links TRBV9 to TRBJ2-3, with 7 positions matching TRBD1. V lost 5 bases, J lost 0 bases, and 6 bases stayed unmatched. CDR3 length: 15 residues. The germline V gene encodes CDR1 SGDLS and CDR2 YYNGEE. The CDR3 coding sequence is TGTGCCAGCAGTCGGGACAGCGATAGCACAGATACGCAGTATTTT. This translates into CASSRDSDSTDTQYF.

The chain employs TRBV28 and TRBJ1-5; TRBD1 agrees at 9 bases. Germline V CDR1 and CDR2: MDHEN, SYDVKM. CDR3 length: 13 amino acids. Trimming removed 9 bases from V and 7 bases from J; junction bases left unmatched: 7. DNA for the CDR3: TGTGCCAGTAAAACAGGGGGCTGGCAGCCCCAGCATTTT. Amino acids: CASKTGGWQPQHF. Full variable domain (missing parts from reference TRBV28 and TRBJ1-5): DVKVTQSSRYLVKRTGEKVFLECVQDMDHENMFWYRQDPGLGLRLIYFSYDVKMKEKGDIPEGYSVSREKKERFSLILESASTNQTSMYLCASKTGGWQPQHFGDGTRLSIL.

In nucleotides, the CDR3 is TGCAGCGTTCTCAGGACTGATTATGGCTACACCTTC. This sequence encodes CSVLRTDYGYTF. The rearrangement links TRBV29-1 to TRBJ1-2; D is undetermined. Germline values: CDR1 SQVTM, CDR2 ANQGSEA. The CDR3 sequence is 12 residues long. V lost 5 bases to trimming and J lost 5 bases, with 12 bases between them.

This rearrangement joins TRBV18 to TRBJ1-2; D is unresolved. CDR1 is KGHSH, CDR2 LQKENI, per germline. There are 13 residues in the CDR3. V was clipped by 4 bases and J by 2 bases, with 8 bases between them. CDR3 nucleotides: TGTGCCAGCTCACACACAGAGAACTATGGCTACACCTTC. This sequence encodes CASSHTENYGYTF.

The chain employs TRBV10-3 and TRBJ2-7, with 8 bases aligning to TRBD1. Germline lookup yields CDR1 ENHRY and CDR2 SYGVKD. CDR3 length equals 11 residues. The V gene end was trimmed by 11 bases and the J gene end by 4 bases; junction bases not matched to a gene: 4. In DNA form, the CDR3 reads TGTGCCTCGCAGGGGGCATACGAGCAGTACTTC. The encoded protein is CASQGAYEQYF.

V gene TRBV5-6 combines with J gene TRBJ1-2, with 9 positions matching TRBD1. Germline CDR1 is SGHDT and CDR2 is YYEEEE. J gave up 0 bases and V 4 bases, and 7 bases lay outside the gene matches. The CDR3 is 16 residues long. The CDR3 is CASSQDRGDSNYGYTF. CDR3 coding DNA: TGTGCCAGCAGCCAGGACAGGGGCGACTCTAACTATGGCTACACCTTC.

The chain has TRBV5-1 and TRBJ2-5; D is possibly TRBD1 (6 bases). This CDR3 spans 17 amino acids. CDR1 SGHRS and CDR2 YFSETQ come from the germline V gene. Trimming removed 0 bases at V and 0 bases at J, with 15 bases between. The CDR3 sequence: CASSLDPLQGYQETQYF. The CDR3 DNA sequence: TGCGCCAGCAGCTTGGACCCCTTACAGGGATACCAAGAGACCCAGTACTTC.

The chain is built from TRBV27 and TRBJ1-2, with D tentatively TRBD1 (6 bases). V lost 6 bases to trimming and J lost 4 bases, with 21 bases between them. Per germline, CDR1 MNHEY and CDR2 SMNVEV (reference sequence). The CDR3 loop spans 16 amino acids. The CDR3 sequence is CASSLSRGQRGYGYTF. In DNA, the CDR3 is TGTGCCAGCAGCCTCAGCCGGGGGCAACGGGGCTATGGCTACACCTTC.

This chain uses TRBV4-1 with TRBJ2-3; D assignment may be TRBD1 or TRBD2 (5 bases each). CDR1 and CDR2 (germline): MGHRA, YSYEKL. The V gene lost 4 bases and the J gene lost 2 bases, with 7 bases spanning the gap. This CDR3 has 13 residues. CDR3 residues: CASSRGITDTQYF. CDR3 DNA sequence: TGCGCCAGCAGCCGGGGGATCACAGATACGCAGTATTTT.

The chain couples TRBV20-1 to TRBJ2-7; D tentatively fits TRBD1 or TRBD2 (5 bases each). This CDR3 has 11 residues. The germline V gene has CDR1 DFQATT and CDR2 SNEGSKA (reference sequence). Trimming shortened V by 5 bases and J by 3 bases, and 8 bases separated the two germline ends. The CDR3 sequence is CSAWDGYEQYF. CDR3 DNA: TGCAGTGCTTGGGACGGCTACGAGCAGTACTTC.